This entry is about one TCR beta chain. Its antigen is not identified. Profiled with immunoSEQ multiplex PCR; TCRdb holds only in-frame clones, not every one. The repertoire includes 80,000 or so clones, about 83% of them detected once, and approximately 25% sits in the top ten. The sample originates from a study of T cell responses to AZD1222 COVID-19 vaccine. V was pared by 3 bases and J by 4 bases, with 10 bases of the junction left unmatched. The CDR3 covers 15 residues. CDR1 and CDR2 from the germline V gene are DFQATT and SNEGSKA (reference sequence). Notes on the study in general: Only after the peak T cell response were repertoires sampled. Donors were mostly white British, more females; clonal diversity possibly underestimated.

Sequencing used peripheral blood, obtained 28 days after the second dose of the MenACWY control vaccine. The J gene is TRBJ2-7, the V gene TRBV20-1; 9 bases agree with TRBD1. This receptor was obtained from an adult who received the MenACWY meningococcal vaccine as a control. This CDR3 reads CSASSPGTGNYEQYF. The CDR3 DNA follows: TGCAGTGCTAGTTCCCCCGGGACAGGGAATTACGAGCAGTACTTC.